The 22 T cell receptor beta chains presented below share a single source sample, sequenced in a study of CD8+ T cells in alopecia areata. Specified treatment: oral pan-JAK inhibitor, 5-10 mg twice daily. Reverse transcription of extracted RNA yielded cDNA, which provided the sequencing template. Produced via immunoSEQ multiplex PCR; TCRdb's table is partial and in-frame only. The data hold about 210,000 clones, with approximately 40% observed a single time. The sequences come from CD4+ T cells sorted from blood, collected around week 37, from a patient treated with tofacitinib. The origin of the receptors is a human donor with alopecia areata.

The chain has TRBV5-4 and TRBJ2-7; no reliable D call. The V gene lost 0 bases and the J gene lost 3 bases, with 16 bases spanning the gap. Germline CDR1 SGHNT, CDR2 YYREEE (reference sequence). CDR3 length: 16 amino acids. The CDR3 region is CASSLGFWQDHYEQYF. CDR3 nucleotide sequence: TGTGCCAGCAGCTTGGGTTTCTGGCAGGACCACTACGAGCAGTACTTC. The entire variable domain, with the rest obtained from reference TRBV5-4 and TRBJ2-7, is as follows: ETGVTQSPTHLIKTRGQQVTLRCSSQSGHNTVSWYQQALGQGPQFIFQYYREEENGRGNFPPRFSGLQFPNYSSELNVNALELDDSALYLCASSLGFWQDHYEQYFGPGTRLTVT.

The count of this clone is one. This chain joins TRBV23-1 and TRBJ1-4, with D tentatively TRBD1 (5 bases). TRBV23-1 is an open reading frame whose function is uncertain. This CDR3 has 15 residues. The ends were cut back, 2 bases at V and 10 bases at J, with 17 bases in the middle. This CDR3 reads CASSQGRQPVGKLFF. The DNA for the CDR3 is TGCGCCAGCAGTCAAGGAAGACAGCCGGTAGGAAAACTGTTTTTT.

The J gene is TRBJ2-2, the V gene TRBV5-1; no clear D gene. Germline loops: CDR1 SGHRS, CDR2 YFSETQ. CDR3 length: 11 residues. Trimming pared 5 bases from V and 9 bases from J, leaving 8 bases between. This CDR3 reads CASSLDRELFF. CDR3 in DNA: TGCGCCAGCAGTTTAGACAGGGAGCTGTTTTTT.

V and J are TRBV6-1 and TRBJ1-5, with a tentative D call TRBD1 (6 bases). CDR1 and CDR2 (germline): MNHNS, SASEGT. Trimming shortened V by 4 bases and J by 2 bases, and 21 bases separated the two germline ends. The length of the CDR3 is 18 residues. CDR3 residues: CASSGWSGAGTGNQPQHF. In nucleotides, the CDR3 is TGTGCCAGCAGTGGTTGGTCGGGGGCTGGAACGGGCAATCAGCCCCAGCATTTT.

The chain's CDR3 is CASSRSHGDWAYGYTF. DNA of the CDR3: TGCGCCAGCAGCCGGAGCCATGGGGACTGGGCCTATGGCTACACCTTC. The chain couples TRBV4-3 to TRBJ1-2; D is possibly TRBD1 (5 bases). V gave up 4 bases and J gave up 4 bases, with 19 bases separating them. CDR1 is LGHNA and CDR2 is YSLEER in the germline V gene. The CDR3 runs to 16 residues.

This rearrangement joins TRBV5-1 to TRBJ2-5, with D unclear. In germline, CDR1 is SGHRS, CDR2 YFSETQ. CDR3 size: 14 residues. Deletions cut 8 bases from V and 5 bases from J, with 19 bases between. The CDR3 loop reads CASLPADNVETQYF. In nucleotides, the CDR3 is TGCGCCAGTCTCCCCGCTGACAATGTGGAGACCCAGTACTTC.

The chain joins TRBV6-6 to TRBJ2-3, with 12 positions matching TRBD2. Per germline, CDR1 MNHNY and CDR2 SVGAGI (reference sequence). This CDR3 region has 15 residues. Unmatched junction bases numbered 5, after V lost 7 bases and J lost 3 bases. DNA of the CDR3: TGTGCCAGCACCCGGACTAGCGGGGTTACAGATACGCAGTATTTT. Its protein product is CASTRTSGVTDTQYF.

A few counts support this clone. CDR3 sequence (DNA): TGCAGCGTTGAAAGGCCACGGGGCACAGATACGCAGTATTTT. This gives the protein CSVERPRGTDTQYF. The chain uses TRBV29-1 and TRBJ2-3; no definite D call. The V and J ends lost 2 bases and 1 base respectively, with 10 bases between them. This CDR3 contains 14 residues. In germline, CDR1 is SQVTM, CDR2 ANQGSEA.

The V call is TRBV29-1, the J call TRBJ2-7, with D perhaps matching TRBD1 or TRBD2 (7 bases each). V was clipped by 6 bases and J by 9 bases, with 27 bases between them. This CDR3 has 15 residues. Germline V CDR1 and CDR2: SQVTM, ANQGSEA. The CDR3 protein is CSVVVPGEGADGQYF. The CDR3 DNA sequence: TGCAGCGTAGTCGTGCCCGGGGAGGGGGCTGATGGGCAGTACTTC.

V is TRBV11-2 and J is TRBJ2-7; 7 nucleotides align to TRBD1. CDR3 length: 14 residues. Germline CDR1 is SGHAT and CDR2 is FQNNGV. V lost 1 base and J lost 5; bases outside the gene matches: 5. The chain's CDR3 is CASSLGRQGHEQYF. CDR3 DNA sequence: TGTGCCAGCAGCTTAGGGCGACAGGGCCACGAGCAGTACTTC.

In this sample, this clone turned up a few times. Here the CDR3 reads CASSSSGRATDTQYF. The CDR3 DNA reads TGTGCCAGCAGTTCCAGCGGGAGGGCCACAGATACGCAGTATTTT. The rearrangement joins TRBV28 to TRBJ2-3; 10 bases are a match to TRBD2. The ends lost 4 bases at V and 2 bases at J; junction bases unmatched: 3. Looked up from germline, CDR1 is MDHEN and CDR2 is SYDVKM. The CDR3 spans 15 residues. Combining the CDR3 with reference TRBV28 and TRBJ2-3 gives the whole variable domain DVKVTQSSRYLVKRTGEKVFLECVQDMDHENMFWYRQDPGLGLRLIYFSYDVKMKEKGDIPEGYSVSREKKERFSLILESASTNQTSMYLCASSSSGRATDTQYFGPGTRLTVL.

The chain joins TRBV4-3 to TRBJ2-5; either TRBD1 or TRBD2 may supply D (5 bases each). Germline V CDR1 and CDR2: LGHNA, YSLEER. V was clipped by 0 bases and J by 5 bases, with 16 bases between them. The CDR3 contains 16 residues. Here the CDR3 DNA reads TGCGCCAGCAGCCAAGAAGGCGGGCTGGGGACGGAGACCCAGTACTTC. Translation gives CASSQEGGLGTETQYF.

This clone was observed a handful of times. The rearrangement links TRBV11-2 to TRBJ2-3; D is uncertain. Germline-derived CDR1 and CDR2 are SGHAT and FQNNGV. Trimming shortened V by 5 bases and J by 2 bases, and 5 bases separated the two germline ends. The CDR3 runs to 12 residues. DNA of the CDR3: TGTGCCAGCAGCAACCCCACAGATACGCAGTATTTT. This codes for CASSNPTDTQYF.

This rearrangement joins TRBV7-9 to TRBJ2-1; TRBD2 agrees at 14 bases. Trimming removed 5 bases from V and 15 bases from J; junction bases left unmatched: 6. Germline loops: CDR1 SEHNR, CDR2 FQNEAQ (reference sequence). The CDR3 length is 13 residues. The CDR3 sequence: CASSMGLAGVLFF. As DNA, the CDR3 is TGTGCCAGCAGCATGGGACTAGCGGGAGTTCTGTTCTTC. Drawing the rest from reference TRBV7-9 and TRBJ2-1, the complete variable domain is DTGVSQNPRHKITKRGQNVTFRCDPISEHNRLYWYRQTLGQGPEFLTYFQNEAQLEKSRLLSDRFSAERPKGSFSTLEIQRTEQGDSAMYLCASSMGLAGVLFFGPGTRLTVL.

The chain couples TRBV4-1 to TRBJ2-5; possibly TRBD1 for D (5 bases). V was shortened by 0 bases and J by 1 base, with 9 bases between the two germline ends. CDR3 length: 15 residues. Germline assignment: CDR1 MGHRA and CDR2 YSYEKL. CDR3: CASSQDGHPQETQYF. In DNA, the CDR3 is TGCGCCAGCAGCCAAGACGGACACCCCCAAGAGACCCAGTACTTC.

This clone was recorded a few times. Here the CDR3 DNA reads TGTGCCAGTAGGAAGACAGGGGGGGATCAGCCCCAGCATTTT. Its protein product is CASRKTGGDQPQHF. The gene calls are TRBV19 and TRBJ1-5; 9 nucleotides align to TRBD1. V gave up 6 bases and J gave up 5 bases; unmatched junction bases: 5. Germline-derived CDR1 and CDR2 are LNHDA and SQIVND (reference sequence). The CDR3 totals 14 residues.

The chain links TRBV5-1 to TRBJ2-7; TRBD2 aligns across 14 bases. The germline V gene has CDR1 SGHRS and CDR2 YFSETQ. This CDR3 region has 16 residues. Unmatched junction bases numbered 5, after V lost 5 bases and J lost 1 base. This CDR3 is CASSFGTSGRSYEQYF. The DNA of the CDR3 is TGCGCCAGCAGTTTCGGGACTAGCGGGAGATCCTACGAGCAGTACTTC.

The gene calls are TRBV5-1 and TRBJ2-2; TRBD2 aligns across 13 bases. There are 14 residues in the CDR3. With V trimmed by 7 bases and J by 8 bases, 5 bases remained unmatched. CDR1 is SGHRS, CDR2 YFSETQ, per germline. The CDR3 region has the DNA TGCGCCAGCGGACTAGCGGGAGTAGCGGGGGAGCTGTTTTTT. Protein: CASGLAGVAGELFF.

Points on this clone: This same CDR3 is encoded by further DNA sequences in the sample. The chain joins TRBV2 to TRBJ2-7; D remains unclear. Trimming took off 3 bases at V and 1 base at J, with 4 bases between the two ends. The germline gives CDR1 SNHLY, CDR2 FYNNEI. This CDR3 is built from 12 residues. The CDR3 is CASSEGSYEQYF. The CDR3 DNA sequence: TGTGCCAGCAGTGAGGGTTCCTACGAGCAGTACTTC.

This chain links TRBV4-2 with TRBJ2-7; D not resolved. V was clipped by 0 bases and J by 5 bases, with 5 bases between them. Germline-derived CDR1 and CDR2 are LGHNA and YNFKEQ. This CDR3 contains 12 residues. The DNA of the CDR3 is TGTGCCAGCAGCCAAGATCGGGACGAGCAGTACTTC. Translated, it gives CASSQDRDEQYF.

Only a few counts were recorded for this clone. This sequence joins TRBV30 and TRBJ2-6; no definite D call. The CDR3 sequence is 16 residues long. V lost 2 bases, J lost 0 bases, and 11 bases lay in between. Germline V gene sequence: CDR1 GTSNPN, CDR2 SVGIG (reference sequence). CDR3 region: CAWSQGYSSGANVLTF. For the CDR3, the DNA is TGTGCCTGGAGTCAAGGATACTCCTCTGGGGCCAACGTCCTGACTTTC.

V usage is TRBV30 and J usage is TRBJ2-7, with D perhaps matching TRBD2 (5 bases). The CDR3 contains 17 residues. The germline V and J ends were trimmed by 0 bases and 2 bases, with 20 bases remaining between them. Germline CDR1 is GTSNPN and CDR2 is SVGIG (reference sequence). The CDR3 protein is CAWSVLGPDSAPYEQYF. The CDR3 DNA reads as TGTGCCTGGAGTGTACTCGGGCCGGATAGCGCACCCTACGAGCAGTACTTC.